This TCR beta chain emerged from a study of human T cells and chemical hapten exposure. Study as a whole: On the upper back, patch tests were applied with 0.01% DPC and read at 6 days. Women made up most patients, who had alopecia areata, totalis or universalis.

The CDR3 is made up of 12 amino acids. The V gene lost 6 bases and the J gene lost 5 bases, with 10 bases spanning the gap. Germline CDR1 is MNHEY and CDR2 is SVGEGT. Time point specified: pre-sensitization, week 0. Described treatment: therapeutic diphenylcyclopropenone sensitization with weekly scalp DPC. This clonotype was observed at least ten times. Via MiXCR, TCRdb re-called the RACE reads, giving one row per CDR3 protein. The data contain 300,000 to 450,000 distinct CDR3 sequences, 4.5% to 6% of them singletons. This sequence joins TRBV6-2 or TRBV6-3 and TRBJ2-5, with D perhaps matching TRBD2 (6 bases). This TCR was recovered from a woman aged 50 to 60 with alopecia areata. Some clones in this sample may be carry-over from other donors' samples. The sample consisted of whole blood, taken in connection with sensitization to the hapten diphenylcyclopropenone (DPC). The CDR3 sequence: CASSPGEETQYF. As DNA, the CDR3 is TGTGCCAGCAGCCCGGGGGAGGAGACCCAGTACTTC.